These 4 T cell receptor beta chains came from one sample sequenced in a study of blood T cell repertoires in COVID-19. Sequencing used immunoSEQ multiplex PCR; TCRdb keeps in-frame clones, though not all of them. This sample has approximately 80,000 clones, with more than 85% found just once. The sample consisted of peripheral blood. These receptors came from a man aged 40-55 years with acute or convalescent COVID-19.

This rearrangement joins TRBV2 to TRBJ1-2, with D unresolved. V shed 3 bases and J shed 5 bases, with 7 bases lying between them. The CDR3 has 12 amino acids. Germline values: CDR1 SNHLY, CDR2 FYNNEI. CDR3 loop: CASSDSTYGYTF. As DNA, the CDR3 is TGTGCCAGCAGTGATTCCACTTATGGCTACACCTTC.

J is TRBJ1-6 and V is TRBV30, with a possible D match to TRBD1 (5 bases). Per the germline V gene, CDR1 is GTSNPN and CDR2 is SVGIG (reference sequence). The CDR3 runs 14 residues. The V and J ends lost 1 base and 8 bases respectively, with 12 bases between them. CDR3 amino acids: CAWSGGLKDSPLHF. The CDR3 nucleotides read TGTGCCTGGAGTGGGGGCTTGAAGGATTCACCCCTCCACTTT.

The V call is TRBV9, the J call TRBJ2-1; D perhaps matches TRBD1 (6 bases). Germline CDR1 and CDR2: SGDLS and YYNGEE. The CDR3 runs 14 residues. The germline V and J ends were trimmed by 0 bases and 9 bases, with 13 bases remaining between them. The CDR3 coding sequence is TGTGCCAGCAGCGTAGATCCCTTAGGGGGTGAGCAGTTCTTC. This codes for CASSVDPLGGEQFF.

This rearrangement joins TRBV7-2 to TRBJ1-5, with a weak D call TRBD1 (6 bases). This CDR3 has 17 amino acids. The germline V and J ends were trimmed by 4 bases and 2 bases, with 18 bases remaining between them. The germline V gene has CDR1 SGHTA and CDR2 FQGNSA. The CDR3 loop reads CASSSKGQLRGNQPQHF. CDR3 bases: TGTGCCAGCAGCTCAAAAGGACAGCTAAGAGGCAATCAGCCCCAGCATTTT. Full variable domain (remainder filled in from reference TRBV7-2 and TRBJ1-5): GAGVSQSPSNKVTEKGKDVELRCDPISGHTALYWYRQSLGQGLEFLIYFQGNSAPDKSGLPSDRFSAERTGGSVSTLTIQRTQQEDSAVYLCASSSKGQLRGNQPQHFGDGTRLSIL.